Included here is one TCR beta chain sequence, with context. The antigen remains unidentified. This specimen comes from a study of shared clonotypes between healthy human individuals. On the study more broadly: Used for every donor were three CD4 naive, three CD4 memory, two CD8 naive and one CD8 memory plate.

Per the germline V gene, CDR1 is SNHLY and CDR2 is FYNNEI. The CDR3 extends over 15 amino acids. V lost 5 bases to trimming and J lost 4 bases, with 17 bases between them. Every subset's genomic DNA went evenly onto several immunoSEQ plates. Generated by immunoSEQ multiplex PCR, the TCRdb table keeps only in-frame clones and is missing some. The sample contains approximately 640,000 clones, around 72% of which appear only once. Findings of the study overall: Expectations were that clonotype sharing among donors would be affected by sequencing depth.

Donors, healthy HIV-negative adults, lacked recent acute infections or vaccinations. Sequenced input: memory CD4+ T cells sorted from blood. Sample subset: CD45RA-negative fraction. This sequence joins TRBV2 and TRBJ1-2; possibly TRBD1 for D (5 bases). The TCR was taken from a young woman in good health. The DNA of the CDR3 is TGTGCCAGCAGTACCCGAACAGGATTAGCCTATGGCTACACCTTC. Translating it yields CASSTRTGLAYGYTF.